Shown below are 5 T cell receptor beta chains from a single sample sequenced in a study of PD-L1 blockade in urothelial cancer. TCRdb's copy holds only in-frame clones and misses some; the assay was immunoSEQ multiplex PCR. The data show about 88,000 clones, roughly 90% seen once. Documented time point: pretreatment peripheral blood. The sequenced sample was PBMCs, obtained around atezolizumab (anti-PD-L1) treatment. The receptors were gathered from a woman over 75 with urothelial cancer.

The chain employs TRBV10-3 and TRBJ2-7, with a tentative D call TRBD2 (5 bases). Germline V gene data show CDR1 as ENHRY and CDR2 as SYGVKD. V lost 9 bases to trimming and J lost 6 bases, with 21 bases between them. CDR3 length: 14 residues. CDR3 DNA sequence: TGTGCCATACTATTGGGGAGCCCCGGAAGCGAGCAGTACTTC. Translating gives CAILLGSPGSEQYF.

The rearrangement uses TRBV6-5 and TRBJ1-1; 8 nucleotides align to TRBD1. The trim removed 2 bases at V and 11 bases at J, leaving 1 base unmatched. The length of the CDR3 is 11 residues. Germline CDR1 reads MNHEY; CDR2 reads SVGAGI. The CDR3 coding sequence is TGTGCCAGCAGTTACACAGGGGGGGCTTTCTTT. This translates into CASSYTGGAFF.

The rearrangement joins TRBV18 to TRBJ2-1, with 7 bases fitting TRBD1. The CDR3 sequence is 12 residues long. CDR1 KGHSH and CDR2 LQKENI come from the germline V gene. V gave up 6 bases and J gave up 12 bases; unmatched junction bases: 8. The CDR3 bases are TGTGCCAGCTCTTCTCTCCGGGACAGGCAGTTCTTC. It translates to CASSSLRDRQFF.

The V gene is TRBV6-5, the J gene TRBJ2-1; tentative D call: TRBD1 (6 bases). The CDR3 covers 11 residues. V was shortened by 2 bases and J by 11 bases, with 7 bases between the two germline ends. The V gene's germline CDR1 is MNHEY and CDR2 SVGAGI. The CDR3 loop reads CASSYTGKQFF. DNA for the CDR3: TGTGCCAGCAGTTACACAGGGAAGCAGTTCTTC.

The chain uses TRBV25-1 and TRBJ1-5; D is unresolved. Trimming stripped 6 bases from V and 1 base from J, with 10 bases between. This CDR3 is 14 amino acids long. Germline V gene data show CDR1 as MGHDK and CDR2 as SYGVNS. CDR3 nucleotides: TGTGCCAGCAGCCGTGGGCTCAGCAATCAGCCCCAGCATTTT. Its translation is CASSRGLSNQPQHF. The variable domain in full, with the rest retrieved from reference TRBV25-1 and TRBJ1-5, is EADIYQTPRYLVIGTGKKITLECSQTMGHDKMYWYQQDPGMELHLIHYSYGVNSTEKGDLSSESTVSRIRTEHFPLTLESARPSHTSQYLCASSRGLSNQPQHFGDGTRLSIL.